These 2 T cell receptor beta chains originate from one sample sequenced in a study of blood T cell repertoires in COVID-19. The repertoire was sequenced with immunoSEQ multiplex PCR; TCRdb's copy has only in-frame clones and lacks some. The data contain about 150,000 clones, around 84% of them seen just once; the ten biggest clones take up approximately 12%. The sample was peripheral blood. The receptors originated from a man aged 60-69 years with active or convalescent COVID-19.

This clone was recorded only once. The V gene is TRBV7-9, the J gene TRBJ2-7; possible D gene TRBD2, 5 bases. The CDR3 is 14 amino acids. The germline V gene encodes CDR1 SEHNR and CDR2 FQNEAQ (reference sequence). Trimming left V 1 base short and J 2 bases short, with 9 bases between. The CDR3 reads CASSLGGSAYEQYF. Here the CDR3 DNA reads TGTGCCAGCAGCTTAGGCGGGTCTGCCTACGAGCAGTACTTC.

The DNA for the CDR3 is TGTGCCATCAGTGAGTTCGAAGGGGGTACCACTGAAGCTTTCTTT. Translation: CAISEFEGGTTEAFF. V is TRBV10-3 and J is TRBJ1-1, with a possible D match to TRBD1 (6 bases). Deletions cut 1 base from V and 4 bases from J, with 13 bases between. CDR1 is ENHRY and CDR2 is SYGVKD in the germline V gene. This CDR3 comprises 15 residues.